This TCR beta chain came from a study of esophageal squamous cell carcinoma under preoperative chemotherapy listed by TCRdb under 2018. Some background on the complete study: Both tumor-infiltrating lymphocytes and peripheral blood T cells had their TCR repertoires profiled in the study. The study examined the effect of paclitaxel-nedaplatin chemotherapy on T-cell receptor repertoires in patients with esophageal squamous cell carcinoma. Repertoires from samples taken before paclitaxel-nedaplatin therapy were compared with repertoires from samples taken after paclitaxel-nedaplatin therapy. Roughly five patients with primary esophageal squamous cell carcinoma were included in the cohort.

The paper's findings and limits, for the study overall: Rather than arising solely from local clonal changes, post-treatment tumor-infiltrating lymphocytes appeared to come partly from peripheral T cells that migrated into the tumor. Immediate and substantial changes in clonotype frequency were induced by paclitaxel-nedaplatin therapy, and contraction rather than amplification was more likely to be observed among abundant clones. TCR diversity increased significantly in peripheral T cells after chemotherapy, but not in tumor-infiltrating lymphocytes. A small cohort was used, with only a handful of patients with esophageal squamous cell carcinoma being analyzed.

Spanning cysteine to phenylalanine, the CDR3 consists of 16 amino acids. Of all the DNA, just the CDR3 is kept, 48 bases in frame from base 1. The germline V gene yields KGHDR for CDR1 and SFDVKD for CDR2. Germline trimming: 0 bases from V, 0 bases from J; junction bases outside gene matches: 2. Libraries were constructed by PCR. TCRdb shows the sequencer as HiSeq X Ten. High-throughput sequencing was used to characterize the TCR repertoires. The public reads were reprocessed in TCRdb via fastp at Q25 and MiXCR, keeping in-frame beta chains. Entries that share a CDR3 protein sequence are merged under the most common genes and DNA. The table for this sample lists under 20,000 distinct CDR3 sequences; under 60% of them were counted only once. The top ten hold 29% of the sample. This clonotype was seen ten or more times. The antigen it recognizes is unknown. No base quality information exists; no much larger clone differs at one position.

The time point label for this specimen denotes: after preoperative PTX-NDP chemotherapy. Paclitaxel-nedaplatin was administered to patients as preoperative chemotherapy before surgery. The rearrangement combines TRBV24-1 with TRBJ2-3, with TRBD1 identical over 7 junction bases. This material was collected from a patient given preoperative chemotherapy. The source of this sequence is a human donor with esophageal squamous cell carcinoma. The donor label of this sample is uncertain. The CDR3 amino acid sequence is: CATSDLRTGSTDTQYF. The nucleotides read TGTGCCACCAGTGATTTGCGGACAGGAAGCACAGATACGCAGTATTTT.